This T cell receptor beta chain is drawn from a study of T cells in pancreatic ductal adenocarcinoma. Study results and limitations: The resected cohort was biased toward the minority with early-stage disease. Mean clonality was about 0.11 in tumors and about 0.069 in blood, not significantly different. Blood had more productive templates and roughly 8-fold more unique clonotypes than tumor. Tumors hold more CD45RO+ effector T cells, which may bias toward lower diversity.

The selected patients with pancreatic ductal adenocarcinoma had surgery but no neoadjuvant therapy. The V gene lost 5 bases and the J gene lost 6 bases, with 17 bases spanning the gap. This CDR3 is built from 15 residues. The germline gives CDR1 MNHEY, CDR2 SMNVEV (reference sequence). This clone is a singleton in its sample. The antigen is not known. Profiling relied on immunoSEQ multiplex PCR, and the TCRdb table lists in-frame clones only, not all of them. Of about 17,000 clones in the sample, 85% to 90% are singletons; the top ten hold 0.94%. The sample consisted of PBMCs. V gene TRBV27 combines with J gene TRBJ2-1, with D maybe TRBD1 (6 bases). The receptor comes from a human donor with pancreatic ductal adenocarcinoma. The CDR3 region has the DNA TGTGCCAGCAGTCTATACTTGGACAGACCCAATGAGCAGTTCTTC. Encoded protein: CASSLYLDRPNEQFF.